One sample yielded the 23 T cell receptor beta chains listed below, sequenced in a study of radiotherapy plus CTLA-4 blockade in lung cancer. This table comes from immunoSEQ multiplex PCR, and its TCRdb copy is limited to in-frame clones, with some not included. Of about 48,000 clones in the sample, 82% were seen once. Sequences were derived from peripheral blood, sampled from a patient treated with radiotherapy plus ipilimumab. The receptor source for this set is a human donor with non-small cell lung cancer who had stable disease on radiotherapy plus ipilimumab.

The chain is built from TRBV7-9 and TRBJ2-1; no clear D gene. The CDR3 totals 14 residues. V shed 1 base and J shed 3 bases, with 7 bases lying between them. Germline CDR1 is SEHNR and CDR2 is FQNEAQ (reference sequence). CDR3 sequence (DNA): TGTGCCAGCAGCTTAGGGAGTAACTACAATGAGCAGTTCTTC. Its protein product is CASSLGSNYNEQFF.

This clone was observed once. J is TRBJ2-7 and V is TRBV11-2; TRBD2 matches at 8 bases. CDR1 is SGHAT and CDR2 is FQNNGV in the germline V gene. This CDR3 spans 13 amino acids. V shed 1 base and J 7 bases; nucleotides not matched to a gene: 3. The CDR3 nucleotides are TGTGCCAGCAGCTTAGGGACTAGCAAGGAGCAGTACTTC. It codes for CASSLGTSKEQYF. Full variable domain (missing parts from reference TRBV11-2 and TRBJ2-7): EAGVAQSPRYKIIEKRQSVAFWCNPISGHATLYWYQQILGQGPKLLIQFQNNGVVDDSQLPKDRFSAERLKGVDSTLKIQPAKLEDSAVYLCASSLGTSKEQYFGPGTRLTVT.

The chain combines TRBV10-2 with TRBJ1-6, with no clear D. Trimming removed 8 bases from V and 9 bases from J, with 5 bases in between. CDR1 and CDR2 (germline): WSHSY, SAAADI. This CDR3 is 10 amino acids long. CDR3 loop: CASGGSPLHF. As DNA, the CDR3 is TGCGCCAGCGGAGGTTCACCCCTCCACTTT.

V and J are TRBV28 and TRBJ2-5; TRBD2 is a possible D gene (7 bases). This CDR3 spans 18 amino acids. Germline V CDR1 and CDR2: MDHEN, SYDVKM. V lost 8 bases to trimming and J lost 2 bases, with 27 bases between them. The CDR3 sequence is CASGGGRGFLAEQETQYF. The CDR3 DNA is TGTGCCAGCGGGGGGGGCAGGGGATTTCTAGCGGAACAAGAGACCCAGTACTTC.

J is TRBJ2-7 and V is TRBV4-3, with 13 bases matching TRBD2. This CDR3 region has 17 residues. Germline V CDR1 and CDR2: LGHNA, YSLEER. The J segment lost 0 bases and the V segment lost 1 base, leaving 3 bases of the junction unmatched. The CDR3, as DNA: TGCGCCAGCAGCCAAGGGACTAGCGGGAGTCCCTCCTACGAGCAGTACTTC. Translation: CASSQGTSGSPSYEQYF.

The rearrangement uses TRBV5-1 and TRBJ2-1; D is possibly TRBD2 (6 bases). Germline CDR1 and CDR2: SGHRS and YFSETQ. The CDR3 is 15 residues long. Trimming removed 4 bases from V and 6 bases from J, with 17 bases in between. The CDR3 DNA reads TGCGCCAGCAGCCCCGCTAGCGCTCGGGGCAATGAGCAGTTCTTC. The encoded protein is CASSPASARGNEQFF. The variable domain in full, with the rest retrieved from reference TRBV5-1 and TRBJ2-1, is KAGVTQTPRYLIKTRGQQVTLSCSPISGHRSVSWYQQTPGQGLQFLFEYFSETQRNKGNFPGRFSGRQFSNSRSEMNVSTLELGDSALYLCASSPASARGNEQFFGPGTRLTVL.

V usage is TRBV5-1 and J usage is TRBJ2-1; 13 bases map to TRBD2. Germline V gives CDR1 SGHRS, CDR2 YFSETQ. The CDR3 covers 17 residues. V was clipped by 0 bases and J by 12 bases; unmatched bases: 12. The CDR3 spells CASSLARLAGGRQRQFF. The DNA for the CDR3 is TGCGCCAGCAGCTTGGCCCGACTAGCGGGAGGTCGACAGAGGCAGTTCTTC.

For this clone: Within the sample, other DNA sequences also encode this same CDR3. V and J are TRBV19 and TRBJ2-5; D may be TRBD2 (5 bases). Trimming took off 1 base at V and 4 bases at J, with 7 bases between the two ends. Germline V gene sequence: CDR1 LNHDA, CDR2 SQIVND (reference sequence). CDR3 size: 13 residues. This CDR3 reads CASSIVRGETQYF. The CDR3 DNA reads as TGTGCCAGTAGTATAGTTCGGGGAGAGACCCAGTACTTC.

This sequence joins TRBV27 and TRBJ2-7; TRBD2 aligns across 8 bases. This CDR3 contains 15 residues. Germline lookup yields CDR1 MNHEY and CDR2 SMNVEV (reference sequence). The V segment lost 3 bases and the J segment 6 bases; nucleotides outside the gene matches: 10. CDR3 DNA sequence: TGTGCCAGCAGTTTGTCGAGCAGCGGGAGTGGCGAGCAGTACTTC. Protein sequence: CASSLSSSGSGEQYF.

V and J are TRBV15 and TRBJ1-1; possibly TRBD1 for D (5 bases). Germline lookup yields CDR1 LNHNV and CDR2 YYDKDF (reference sequence). V lost 7 bases, J lost 1 base, and 16 bases lay in between. The CDR3 has 15 amino acids. CDR3 residues: CATTSTLGENTEAFF. CDR3 nucleotide sequence: TGTGCCACCACTTCGACATTAGGGGAGAACACTGAAGCTTTCTTT.

This clone was detected once. The gene calls are TRBV7-2 and TRBJ1-2, with D possibly matching TRBD1 (6 bases). This CDR3 comprises 14 residues. Trimming pared 5 bases from V and 1 base from J, leaving 11 bases between. Germline V lookup: CDR1 SGHTA, CDR2 FQGNSA. The CDR3 bases are TGTGCCAGCAGCCAGGGGTGGAATAACTATGGCTACACCTTC. This codes for CASSQGWNNYGYTF.

V and J are TRBV10-3 and TRBJ1-2, with D perhaps matching TRBD1 (5 bases). CDR1 and CDR2 from the germline V gene are ENHRY and SYGVKD. V was cut by 6 bases and J by 7 bases, with 18 bases left in between. The CDR3 has 14 amino acids. The CDR3 is CAIRDPGEYAGYTF. The DNA for the CDR3 is TGTGCCATCAGAGACCCGGGGGAGTATGCTGGCTACACCTTC.

The chain has TRBV7-9 and TRBJ2-4; tentatively, D is TRBD2 (5 bases). The CDR3 contains 15 residues. V was trimmed by 3 bases and J by 7 bases, leaving 16 bases between them. The germline CDR1 and CDR2 sequences are SEHNR and FQNEAQ (reference sequence). This CDR3 is CASSFAGPPGNIQYF. CDR3 coding DNA: TGTGCCAGCAGCTTCGCGGGCCCCCCCGGGAACATTCAGTACTTC.

The chain recombines TRBV5-4 with TRBJ2-7; perhaps TRBD2 as D (6 bases). Trimming removed 2 bases from V and 2 bases from J, with 17 bases in between. Germline CDR1 reads SGHNT; CDR2 reads YYREEE (reference sequence). CDR3 length: 16 residues. The CDR3 sequence: CASSFRRSGLAYEQYF. CDR3 DNA sequence: TGTGCCAGCAGCTTTCGTAGGAGCGGGCTGGCCTACGAGCAGTACTTC.

The chain couples TRBV4-3 to TRBJ2-2; 10 positions agree with TRBD2. Germline CDR1 LGHNA, CDR2 YSLEER. The CDR3 covers 16 residues. V lost 0 bases to trimming and J lost 8 bases; unmatched junction nucleotides: 6. The DNA for the CDR3 is TGCGCCAGCAGCCAAGATGTTGGAGCGGGAGGGGGGGAGCTGTTTTTT. This sequence encodes CASSQDVGAGGGELFF.

This chain joins TRBV5-4 and TRBJ2-3; TRBD2 matches at 15 bases. Germline V lookup: CDR1 SGHNT, CDR2 YYREEE (reference sequence). V shed 4 bases, J shed 0 bases, and the junction held 0 bases outside the gene matches. This CDR3 region has 16 residues. The CDR3 nucleotides read TGTGCCAGCAGCGGGACTAGCGGGAGGAGCACAGATACGCAGTATTTT. Translated, it gives CASSGTSGRSTDTQYF.

The chain is built from TRBV10-3 and TRBJ2-7; 11 bases match TRBD2. The length of the CDR3 is 15 residues. Germline CDR1 and CDR2: ENHRY and SYGVKD. J gave up 3 bases and V 2 bases, and 3 bases lay outside the gene matches. The CDR3 DNA sequence: TGTGCCATCAGTGAGGGCGGGACTAGCGGCTACGAGCAGTACTTC. Amino acid sequence: CAISEGGTSGYEQYF.

This clone was detected a few times. V usage is TRBV6-5 and J usage is TRBJ2-1, with 7 nucleotides matching TRBD1. The J segment lost 0 bases and the V segment lost 6 bases, leaving 2 bases of the junction unmatched. This CDR3 comprises 14 residues. Per germline, CDR1 MNHEY and CDR2 SVGAGI. For the CDR3, the DNA is TGTGCCAGCAGGGGGGACAGCTCCTACAATGAGCAGTTCTTC. This translates into CASRGDSSYNEQFF.

With respect to this clone: Compared with germline, one end of the junction differs, possibly owing to a read error. The chain couples TRBV14 to TRBJ1-1; D unresolved. CDR3 length: 14 amino acids. CDR1 SGHDN and CDR2 FVKESK come from the germline V gene. The CDR3 loop is CAGSQVTTGTEAFF. In DNA form, the CDR3 reads TGTGCCGGCAGCCAAGTAACGACGGGGACTGAAGCTTTCTTT.

The chain combines TRBV7-2 with TRBJ2-1, with D possibly matching TRBD2 (5 bases). The CDR3 contains 15 residues. V gave up 2 bases and J gave up 0 bases, with 8 bases separating them. Germline CDR1 SGHTA, CDR2 FQGNSA. CDR3 sequence reads: CASSLSGSSYNEQFF. As DNA, the CDR3 is TGTGCCAGCAGCTTAAGTGGGAGCTCCTACAATGAGCAGTTCTTC.

This chain links TRBV7-2 with TRBJ1-2; 9 bases are a match to TRBD1. The CDR3 extends over 13 amino acids. From germline, CDR1 is SGHTA and CDR2 FQGNSA. The V segment lost 4 bases and the J segment 8 bases; nucleotides outside the gene matches: 5. The CDR3 reads CASSSGQGDGYTF. CDR3 DNA sequence: TGTGCCAGCAGCTCGGGACAGGGAGACGGCTACACCTTC.

This clone was observed a handful of times. The genes are TRBV7-6 and TRBJ2-7, with a possible D match to TRBD1 (5 bases). From germline, CDR1 is SGHVS and CDR2 FNYEAQ. The germline V and J ends were trimmed by 5 bases and 6 bases, with 14 bases remaining between them. There are 13 residues in the CDR3. The CDR3 loop is CASSPEPGFEQYF. The DNA of the CDR3 is TGTGCCAGCAGCCCAGAACCAGGGTTCGAGCAGTACTTC.

This chain uses TRBV15 with TRBJ2-7; D is possibly TRBD2 (5 bases). V was clipped by 3 bases and J by 11 bases, with 14 bases between them. Per germline, CDR1 LNHNV and CDR2 YYDKDF (reference sequence). There are 12 residues in the CDR3. This chain's CDR3 is CATSSRDQAEYF. DNA of the CDR3: TGTGCCACCAGCAGTCGGGATCAGGCGGAGTACTTC.